This TCR beta chain comes out of a study of regulatory T cells in long-lasting Graves disease (dated by TCRdb to about 2021). Broadly, across the study: Newly diagnosed Graves' disease patients had taken antithyroid drugs for less than 3 months. The study was conducted in China and was registered as a clinical trial. Peripheral blood TCR sequencing and RNA sequencing compared persistent Graves' disease patients with newly diagnosed Graves' disease patients. A total of roughly 35 samples underwent TCR sequencing: about 13 from persistent and some 20 from newly diagnosed Graves' disease patients. Study-wide conclusions, independent of this receptor: Compared with newly diagnosed patients, persistent Graves' disease patients had lower TCR Shannon entropy and fewer highly expanded clones, which suggests clonal expansion. Persistent disease showed preferential use of TRBV28, TRBJ1-2 and TRBJ2-5, whereas newly diagnosed disease favored TRBV20-1 and TRBJ2-1. A larger number of public clonotypes was shared among persistent patients (fewer than 3,000) than among newly diagnosed patients (approximately 930). Peripheral blood alone was examined, since thyroid tissue, which constituted the primary lesion, could not be accessed. The authors acknowledged the small sample size as a limitation that may reduce accuracy. Sequencing and analysis were restricted to the TCR beta chain.

The CDR3 holds 15 amino acids from the cysteine to the phenylalanine. Just CDR3 DNA is preserved here, 45 bases in frame from base 1. CDR1 and CDR2, per the germline V gene, are SGHTA and FQGNSA. The V end loses 1 base and the J end loses 4 bases, and a stretch of 14 bases separates them. To note about this clonotype: Its antigen remains unidentified. No base-level quality is on record; no much larger clone is a single base apart.

The library was obtained by multiplex PCR. Sequencer: Illumina HiSeq 4000. To build TCR beta libraries, CDR3 regions were amplified by Arm-PCR using iRepertoire HTBI primers. PCR products were gel purified before sequencing. The published analysis was carried out like this. Gene usage analysis of CDR3 amino acid clonotypes relied on the 62 TRBV and 15 or so TRBJ segments identified across samples. COPE and FqMerger were used to merge filtered high-quality paired reads into contigs. Contigs were aligned with BLAST to IMGT TRBV, TRBD and TRBJ reference genes, and CDR3 was defined per IMGT. Any clonotype with a frequency above 0.1% was classified as a highly expanded clone. Shannon entropy was used to measure repertoire diversity, and the Gini coefficient was used to measure V-J evenness. Public clonotypes were defined as clonotypes shared by more than one individual. TCRdb itself trimmed the public reads at Q25 with fastp, ran MiXCR and retained productive beta chains. Merged by CDR3 protein, the rows form single entries marked with the most common genes and DNA. These V and J calls originate from TCRdb's pipeline instead of the authors' own analysis. The sample table lists hundreds of thousands of distinct CDR3 sequences, 16% of them with a count of one. The top ten clones comprise around a sixth of the sample.

The label giving this sample's time point can be read as: newly diagnosed GD, antithyroid drugs for less than 3 months. For both TCR sequencing and RNA sequencing, RNA was extracted from PBMCs using TRIzol. Graves' disease was diagnosed according to American Thyroid Association guidelines. Patients for the study were recruited at an endocrinology department in Xi'an, China. Each patient gave about 10 milliliters of peripheral blood, collected in an EDTA anticoagulant tube. Ficoll Paque Plus density gradient separation was used to isolate PBMCs, and no additional T cell sorting was done. RNA quality was checked with an Agilent 2100 Bioanalyzer and agarose gel, and concentration with a NanoDrop 2000. This same sample was also taken into another study, of T cells in Graves' hyperthyroidism and ophthalmopathy. The second study's paper adds: Stable Graves' hyperthyroidism was defined as no progression to ophthalmopathy during 18 months of follow-up. Hyperthyroidism patients were newly diagnosed, had a disease duration of under 2 months, and were aged 18 to 65 years. The study excluded patients with uncontrolled infections, other autoimmune diseases, pregnancy or lactation. Clinical symptoms, serum thyroxine and TRAb, thyroid ultrasound, and orbital computed tomography formed the basis for the diagnoses. For the first round of RT-PCR on the TCR CDR3, the HTBI primer set was used together with the Qiagen OneStep RT-PCR kit. Most expanded thyroid clonotypes (frequency above 0.001) were also found in blood, which suggests that blood repertoires may mirror thyroid immune responses. Ophthalmopathy was separated from stable hyperthyroidism by a 13 V-J signature model, with over 85% sensitivity and about 81% specificity obtained in cross-validation and 80%/75% obtained in testing. In validation, the model predicted progression to ophthalmopathy with 65% to 71% sensitivity and approximately 72% specificity, a median of about 6 months before onset. TCR V-J signatures able to tell the groups apart were searched for in a discovery cohort of 100 or so patients, of whom 43 had Graves' ophthalmopathy and around 58 had stable Graves' hyperthyroidism. Prospective prediction of ophthalmopathy was tested in an independent validation cohort of fewer than 20 hyperthyroidism patients and 15 to 17 patients who later progressed to ophthalmopathy. The roughly 99 discovery patients were divided at random into training and test sets in a 7:3 ratio. In addition, the study compared T-cell repertoires in thyroid tissue and in blood from about 6 Graves' hyperthyroidism patients. Following sampling, methimazole starting at 30 mg daily was given to hyperthyroidism patients, and high-dose intravenous methylprednisolone was given to ophthalmopathy patients. A second multiplex PCR round built the libraries, followed by size selection and purification. The libraries were sequenced on an Illumina HiSeq2000 using paired-end 100 bp reads. Raw data were processed with SOAPnuke, discarding reads with adapters, uncalled bases, mean Phred below 15, or no exact constant-primer or identifier match. COPE v1.2.5 was used to merge the high-quality paired reads, and each unique nucleotide sequence was defined as a clonotype. MiTCR v1.1 was used to align the clonotypes against IMGT TRBV, TRBD and TRBJ reference segments. The analysis was restricted to V-J combinations with a frequency above 0.0001, which together covered over 99% of the repertoires. A TCS score was defined as the ratio between F50 (clonal expansion) and ExV (chaos), using BLOSUM62-based TCRdist between CDR3 peptides within each V-J. Welch's t-statistics and random forest reduced around 510 V-J features to about 13, which were used in a naive Bayes classifier (R e1071). No statistical method was used to set the sample size in advance, and investigators knew the group allocation. The paper reports TCR Vbeta CDR3 sequencing of 135 peripheral blood samples: 40 or so ophthalmopathy, fewer than 85 hyperthyroidism and approximately 17 progressor patients.

The receptor was derived from a woman in her twenties or thirties with Graves disease. Donor details come from another sample of the same person, matched by shared clones. In this chain, TRBV7-2 is recombined with TRBJ2-7; a tentative D call is TRBD2 (6 bases match). The sequences come from peripheral blood mononuclear cells (PBMCs), collected at new diagnosis, from a patient treated with antithyroid drugs. The DNA sequence is given as TGTGCCAGCAGCTTAGATCCGGGAGATCCATACGAGCAGTACTTC. Translated, this gives CASSLDPGDPYEQYF.